The sequence of this T cell receptor (beta chain) was determined in a study of T cell repertoires in ileal Crohn's disease (dated by TCRdb to about 2019). Regarding the study in general: At the time of surgery, about a third of patients were active smokers, and the median duration of disease was around eight years. The TCR repertoire was analysed in fewer than 65 patients with Crohn's disease drawn from a prospective multicentre cohort. M6 samples consisted of neoterminal ileum biopsies collected during postoperative colonoscopy. Surgery was performed for a complication in all patients, with stricturing disease in about 61% and penetrating disease in approximately 40%. The study was conducted in parallel with a multicentre cohort built to find predictors of early endoscopic recurrence after ileocolonic resection. A Rutgeerts score above i0 was used to define endoscopic postoperative recurrence. A total of about 150 mucosal samples from around 50 patients were sequenced, with samples obtained at several locations on the surgical specimen and at postoperative endoscopy. Postoperative therapy was given to about half of the patients, with thiopurines administered to roughly twelve patients and anti-TNF agents administered to approximately 17 patients. Results the study describes overall, beyond this receptor: Higher high-frequency clone percentages at surgery were associated with endoscopic recurrence; all patients with clonality above 26.8% (18/57) had recurrence. Within the first year after surgery, the timing of postoperative endoscopy varied, and the median delay was roughly 6.9 months. Only a subgroup of patients, of unstated size, had their mucosal CD4 and CD8 T cells sorted and sequenced. More high-frequency clones were carried by sorted CD8 T cells than by CD4 T cells, suggesting that mucosal expansions were mainly CD8. A significantly higher proportion of clonal expansions was observed in active smokers at surgery than in non-smokers (roughly 27% vs 19%, p=0.02).

Around 500 nanograms of biopsy DNA per sample were submitted for commercial TCRB immunosequencing. Adaptive Biotechnology amplified CDR3 regions from genomic DNA with a two-step multiplex PCR that controlled for amplification bias. In the first PCR, primers covered every V and J gene segment, and in the second PCR, barcodes and Illumina adapters were added. CDR3 libraries were sequenced using an Illumina instrument. The authors' pipeline ran thus. Vendor-provided pipelines were combined with custom analysis of raw data in R/Bioconductor under R version 3.3.0. Clonality, which ranges from 0 to 1, was calculated as the inverse of the normalised Shannon entropy across all productive clones. The repertoire share taken up by the top 100 clones defined high-frequency clones, and only clones that passed a 95% confidence test were kept. The Simpson index measured repertoire diversity, and the Morisita-Horn index measured overlap between samples. The immuneACCESS repertoire file appears here via TCRdb, limited to in-frame rearrangements. These files lack a portion of the clones; in checked studies, under half of the deficit traces to unresolved V genes, and the cause of the others is not known. That table gives V, J and clone size, and the DNA gave D and trimming. In this sample the table shows about 11,000 clones, 55% to 80% of which occur a single time. Together, the top ten hold approximately 8% of the sample.

As concerns this clone: Which antigen it targets is not known. No much larger clone is present one base from it, and per-base qualities are unavailable.

Read against the paper, the sample's time point label means: neoterminal ileum biopsy at postoperative endoscopy, about 6 months after surgery. To be eligible, patients had to be adults with ileal or ileocolonic Crohn's disease and an indication for ileocolonic resection. Whole ileal mucosal biopsies were stored frozen at -80°C before DNA extraction. A TRizol-based method was used to extract genomic DNA from the frozen whole biopsies, and the DNA was quantified with a NanoDrop 2000 spectrophotometer. Including cysteine and phenylalanine, the CDR3 has 12 amino acids. Only the CDR3 DNA stays, 36 bases, in frame from base 1. CDR1 MNHNS and CDR2 SASEGT are derived from the germline V gene. Trimming costs V 2 bases and J 5 bases, and their ends lie 6 bases apart.

The chain is assembled from TRBV6-1 and TRBJ1-1, with the D segment identity uncertain. The sample taken for sequencing was ileal tissue. The receptor comes from an adult with Crohn's disease. CDR3 loop: CASSESFTEAFF. The DNA sequence is TGTGCCAGCAGTGAATCGTTTACTGAAGCTTTCTTT.